A single sample is the source of the 21 T cell receptor beta chains below, sequenced in a study of metastatic and nonmetastatic thyroid tumors. None of the patients had undergone any treatment ahead of thyroid surgery. TCRdb re-called clones from the PCR reads using MiXCR. Of around 59,000 clones detected, 15% to 20% appear once; the ten largest clones hold roughly a tenth. The sample comprised blood. These receptors were collected from a male donor with papillary thyroid cancer or a benign thyroid nodule (not recorded which). Some clones in this sample may be carry-over from other donors' samples.

This clone was recorded many times. The chain joins TRBV6-5 to TRBJ2-3; D remains unclear. The CDR3 has 15 amino acids. Germline V gene sequence: CDR1 MNHEY, CDR2 SVGAGI. The V and J ends lost 2 bases and 2 bases respectively, with 11 bases between them. The CDR3 DNA reads TGTGCCAGCAGTTACGACGGTTCATACACAGATACGCAGTATTTT. It is translated as CASSYDGSYTDTQYF.

As concerns this clone: Relative to the germline gene, one junction end is altered; a read error may explain this. V is TRBV9 and J is TRBJ2-2, with a weak D call TRBD2 (5 bases). This CDR3 comprises 16 residues. Germline V gene lookup returns CDR1 SGDLS and CDR2 YYNGEE. This CDR3 is CASSVISGVSTGELFF. The CDR3, as DNA: TGTGCCAGTAGCGTTATCTCGGGCGTGAGCACCGGGGAGCTGTTTTTT.

This clone has at least ten counts. J is TRBJ2-7 and V is TRBV28; 7 positions match TRBD1. The V gene end was trimmed by 5 bases and the J gene end by 3 bases; junction bases not matched to a gene: 7. The length of the CDR3 is 14 residues. Germline values: CDR1 MDHEN, CDR2 SYDVKM. The CDR3 spells CASSGTAINYEQYF. Here the CDR3 DNA reads TGTGCCAGCAGTGGGACAGCGATAAACTACGAGCAGTACTTC.

With regard to this clone: A much larger clone lies one base from this, so it may be a read error. Additional DNA sequences in this sample encode the identical CDR3. The chain joins TRBV20-1 to TRBJ2-4; 9 bases line up with TRBD1. This CDR3 has 17 amino acids. The germline V gene encodes CDR1 DFQATT and CDR2 SNEGSKA (reference sequence). With 6 bases clipped from V and 5 bases from J, the junction kept 17 bases outside the gene matches. The CDR3 sequence is CSAPPASGTGPQNIQYF. The CDR3 DNA sequence: TGCAGTGCACCTCCCGCGTCCGGGACAGGGCCCCAAAACATTCAGTACTTC.

The rearrangement links TRBV11-1 to TRBJ1-4, with TRBD1 identical over 7 bases. This CDR3 comprises 16 residues. The V gene end was trimmed by 5 bases and the J gene end by 0 bases; junction bases not matched to a gene: 6. CDR1 and CDR2 (germline): SGHAT, FQDESV (reference sequence). The CDR3 protein is CASSQAGTATNEKLFF. The CDR3 DNA sequence: TGTGCCAGCAGCCAAGCCGGGACAGCAACTAATGAAAAACTGTTTTTT. Full variable domain (missing parts from reference TRBV11-1 and TRBJ1-4): EAEVAQSPRYKITEKSQAVAFWCDPISGHATLYWYRQILGQGPELLVQFQDESVVDDSQLPKDRFSAERLKGVDSTLKIQPAELGDSAMYLCASSQAGTATNEKLFFGSGTQLSVL.

This clone was detected ten times or more. V gene TRBV6-1 combines with J gene TRBJ1-6; D may be TRBD1 (5 bases). Germline CDR1 reads MNHNS; CDR2 reads SASEGT. This CDR3 is 15 amino acids long. V was shortened by 7 bases and J by 5 bases, with 15 bases between the two germline ends. The CDR3 spells CASNLGQGDNSPLHF. The CDR3 DNA sequence: TGTGCCAGCAACCTCGGGCAGGGAGATAATTCACCCCTCCACTTT.

This clone was observed at least ten times. The V call is TRBV19, the J call TRBJ1-4; D is undetermined. Per germline, CDR1 LNHDA and CDR2 SQIVND (reference sequence). Trimming stripped 5 bases from V and 4 bases from J, with 11 bases between. The CDR3 has 14 residues. The CDR3 DNA reads TGTGCCAGTAGTCCGGGTCCGGGTAATGAAAAACTGTTTTTT. Protein product: CASSPGPGNEKLFF.

J is TRBJ1-6 and V is TRBV7-2, with D hard to call. This CDR3 is 14 amino acids long. Germline V gene lookup returns CDR1 SGHTA and CDR2 FQGNSA. The V end was cut by 6 bases, the J end by 3 bases, with 9 bases between. CDR3 protein: CASSWTDYNSPLHF. The CDR3, as DNA: TGTGCCAGCAGTTGGACGGACTATAATTCACCCCTCCACTTT.

This clone was observed at least ten times. The chain has TRBV30 and TRBJ2-1, with unresolved D. Germline assignment: CDR1 GTSNPN and CDR2 SVGIG (reference sequence). V was trimmed by 0 bases and J by 5 bases, leaving 11 bases between them. The CDR3 runs to 14 residues. The DNA of the CDR3 is TGTGCCTGGAGTGTGCTGTCACCCAACAATGAGCAGTTCTTC. It translates to CAWSVLSPNNEQFF.

This clone was seen ten or more times. CDR3 sequence: CASSRDSIFSSPLHF. CDR3 coding DNA: TGTGCCAGCAGCCGGGACAGCATTTTTAGTTCACCCCTCCACTTT. J is TRBJ1-6 and V is TRBV6-1; 7 bases align to TRBD1. The germline CDR1 and CDR2 sequences are MNHNS and SASEGT. CDR3 size: 15 residues. V was pared by 6 bases and J by 9 bases, with 11 bases of the junction left unmatched.

The sample holds many counts of this clone. This chain joins TRBV7-9 and TRBJ2-2; D gene uncertain. V lost 5 bases and J 4 bases, leaving 14 bases between the germline ends. The CDR3 has 15 amino acids. In germline, CDR1 is SEHNR, CDR2 FQNEAQ (reference sequence). The CDR3 region is CASSPFQAATGELFF. The DNA of the CDR3 is TGTGCCAGCAGCCCTTTCCAGGCGGCCACCGGGGAGCTGTTTTTT.

Points on this clone: This could be a read error, since a much larger clone is one nucleotide away. The CDR3 DNA reads as TGTGCCAGCAGCTTATCCGGTTTCGGAGAGAACCAGTACTTC. As protein: CASSLSGFGENQYF. The chain has TRBV7-9 and TRBJ2-5; D ambiguous. The CDR3 is 14 amino acids. The germline V gene encodes CDR1 SEHNR and CDR2 FQNEAQ (reference sequence).

This clone was observed at least ten times. The chain combines TRBV11-2 with TRBJ2-7; 7 nucleotides agree with TRBD1. From germline, CDR1 is SGHAT and CDR2 FQNNGV. Trimming removed 5 bases from V and 3 bases from J; junction bases left unmatched: 10. The CDR3 has 15 residues. The CDR3 protein is CASSGPGTDHYEQYF. The CDR3 DNA reads as TGTGCCAGCAGCGGCCCGGGGACAGATCACTACGAGCAGTACTTC.

As to this clone: Without the conserved terminal phenylalanine or tryptophan, this CDR3 likely stems from a read error. The DNA is omitted, as the CDR3 cannot be located on it reliably, and the CDR3 follows TCRdb's listing. The V call is TRBV27, the J call TRBJ2-7; TRBD2, as called in the table, went unchecked against the DNA. The CDR3 region is 12 residues in length, termini included. CDR1 is MNHEY, CDR2 SMNVEV, per germline (reference sequence). CDR3 sequence: CASSGPLDYPYL.

Concerning this clone itself: A read error is possible here, since a much larger clone lies one base away. The chain couples TRBV10-3 to TRBJ2-5; 8 bases match TRBD1. Germline assignment: CDR1 ENHRY and CDR2 SYGVKD. This CDR3 contains 15 residues. With 2 bases clipped from V and 7 bases from J, the junction kept 9 bases outside the gene matches. The CDR3, as DNA: TGTGCCATCAGTGAGGAGGGACAGGAGGAGGGGACCCAGTACTTC. It translates to CAISEEGQEEGTQYF.

This clone was observed a few times. With a much larger clone just one base away, this may be a read error. Other nucleotide sequences from this sample produce the same CDR3. The chain uses TRBV28 and TRBJ2-1; D may be TRBD1 (6 bases). Germline V gives CDR1 MDHEN, CDR2 SYDVKM. This CDR3 contains 13 residues. The CDR3 region is CASSPLNNRDTSF. Here the CDR3 DNA reads TGTGCCAGCAGTCCTCTCAACAACCGGGACACTAGTTTC.

Of note for this clone: The junction shows a germline mismatch at one end, possibly a read error. The rearrangement joins TRBV7-2 to TRBJ1-5, with D possibly matching TRBD1 (6 bases). Germline CDR1 and CDR2: SGHTA and FQGNSA. The CDR3 spans 15 residues. DNA for the CDR3: TGTGCCAGCATCTTAGCCCGGCAGGGGTGTCAGCCCCAGCATTTT. Protein product: CASILARQGCQPQHF.

Worth noting for this clone: A read error may be the cause here, since a much bigger clone is one base away. This sequence joins TRBV7-9 and TRBJ1-4; D is perhaps TRBD1 (5 bases). V was cut by 2 bases and J by 5 bases, with 15 bases left in between. The CDR3 length is 16 residues. CDR1 is SEHNR and CDR2 is FQNEAQ in the germline V gene (reference sequence). In nucleotides, the CDR3 is TGTGCCAGCAGCTTACGCCGGGGGTCGTTAAATGAAAAACTGTTTTTT. It specifies CASSLRRGSLNEKLFF.

This clone was counted ten times or more. V gene TRBV4-2 combines with J gene TRBJ2-3; D is possibly TRBD1 (5 bases). V was trimmed by 1 base and J by 2 bases, leaving 7 bases between them. The length of the CDR3 is 14 residues. The germline V gene encodes CDR1 LGHNA and CDR2 YNFKEQ. CDR3 nucleotides: TGTGCCAGCAGCCAAGGACAGCACACAGATACGCAGTATTTT. Amino acids: CASSQGQHTDTQYF.

This clone was detected ten times or more. V is TRBV4-2 and J is TRBJ2-2; the D gene is possibly TRBD1 (6 bases). Trimming took 2 bases from V and 9 from J, leaving 13 bases between them. Germline V CDR1 and CDR2: LGHNA, YNFKEQ. The CDR3 contains 14 residues. The CDR3 nucleotides are TGTGCCAGCAGCCAAACGCTGGGGGCCAGGGAGCTGTTTTTT. This codes for CASSQTLGARELFF.

This clone was picked up a small number of times. The rearrangement links TRBV7-2 to TRBJ2-7; possible D gene TRBD2, 5 bases. CDR1 and CDR2 from the germline V gene are SGHTA and FQGNSA. The CDR3 covers 14 residues. V gave up 5 bases and J gave up 2 bases, with 13 bases separating them. This CDR3 reads CASSRDGVAYEQYF. The CDR3 coding sequence is TGTGCCAGCAGCCGAGACGGGGTCGCCTACGAGCAGTACTTC. The complete variable domain, with remaining parts taken from reference TRBV7-2 and TRBJ2-7, reads GAGVSQSPSNKVTEKGKDVELRCDPISGHTALYWYRQSLGQGLEFLIYFQGNSAPDKSGLPSDRFSAERTGGSVSTLTIQRTQQEDSAVYLCASSRDGVAYEQYFGPGTRLTVT.